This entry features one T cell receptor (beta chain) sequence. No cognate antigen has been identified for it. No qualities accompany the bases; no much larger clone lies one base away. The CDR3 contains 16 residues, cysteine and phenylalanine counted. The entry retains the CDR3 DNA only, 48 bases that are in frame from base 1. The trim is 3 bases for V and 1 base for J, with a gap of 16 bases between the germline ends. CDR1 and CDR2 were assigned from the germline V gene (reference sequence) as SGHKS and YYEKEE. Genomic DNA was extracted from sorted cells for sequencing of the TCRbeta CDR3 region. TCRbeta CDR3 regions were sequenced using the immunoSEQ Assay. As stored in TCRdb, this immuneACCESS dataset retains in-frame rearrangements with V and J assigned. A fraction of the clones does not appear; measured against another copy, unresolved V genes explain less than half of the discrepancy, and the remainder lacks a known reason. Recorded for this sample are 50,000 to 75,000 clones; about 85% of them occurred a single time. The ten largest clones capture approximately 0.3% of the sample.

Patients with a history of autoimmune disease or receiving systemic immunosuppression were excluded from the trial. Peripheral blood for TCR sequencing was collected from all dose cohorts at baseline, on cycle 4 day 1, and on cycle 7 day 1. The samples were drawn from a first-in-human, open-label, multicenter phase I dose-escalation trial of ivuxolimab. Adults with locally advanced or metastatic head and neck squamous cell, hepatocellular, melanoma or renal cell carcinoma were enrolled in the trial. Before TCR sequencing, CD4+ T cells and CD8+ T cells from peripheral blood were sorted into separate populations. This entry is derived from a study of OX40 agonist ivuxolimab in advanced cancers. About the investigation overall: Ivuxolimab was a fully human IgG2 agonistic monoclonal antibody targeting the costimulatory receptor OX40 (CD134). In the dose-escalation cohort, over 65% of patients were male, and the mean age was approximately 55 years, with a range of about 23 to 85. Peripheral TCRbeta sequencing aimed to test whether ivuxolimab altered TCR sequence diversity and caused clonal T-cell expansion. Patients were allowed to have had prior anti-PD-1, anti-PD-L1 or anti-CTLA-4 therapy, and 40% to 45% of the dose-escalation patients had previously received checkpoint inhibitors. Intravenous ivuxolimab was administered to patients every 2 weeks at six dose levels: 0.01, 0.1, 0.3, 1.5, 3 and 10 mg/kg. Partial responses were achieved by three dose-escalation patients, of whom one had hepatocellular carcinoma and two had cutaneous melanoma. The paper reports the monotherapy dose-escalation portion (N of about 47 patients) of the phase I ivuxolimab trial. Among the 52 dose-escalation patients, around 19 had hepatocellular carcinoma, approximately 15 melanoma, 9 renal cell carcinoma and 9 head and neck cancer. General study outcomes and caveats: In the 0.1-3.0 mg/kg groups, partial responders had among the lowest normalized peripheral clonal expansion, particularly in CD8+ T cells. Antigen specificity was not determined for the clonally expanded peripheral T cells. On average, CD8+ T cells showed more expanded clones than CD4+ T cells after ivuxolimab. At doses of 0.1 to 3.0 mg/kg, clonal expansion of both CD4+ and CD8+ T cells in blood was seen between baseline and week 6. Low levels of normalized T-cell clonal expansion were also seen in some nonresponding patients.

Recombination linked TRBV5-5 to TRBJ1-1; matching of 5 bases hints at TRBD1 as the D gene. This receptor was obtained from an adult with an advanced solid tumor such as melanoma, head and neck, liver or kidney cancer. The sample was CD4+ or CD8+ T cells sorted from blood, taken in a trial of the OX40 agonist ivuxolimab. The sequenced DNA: TGTGCCAGCAGCTACCTTCAGGGCCAAGGGAACACTGAAGCTTTCTTT. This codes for CASSYLQGQGNTEAFF. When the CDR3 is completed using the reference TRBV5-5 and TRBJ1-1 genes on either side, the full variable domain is DAGVTQSPTHLIKTRGQQVTLRCSPISGHKSVSWYQQVLGQGPQFIFQYYEKEERGRGNFPDRFSARQFPNYSSELNVNALLLGDSALYLCASSYLQGQGNTEAFFGQGTRLTVV.